The present T cell receptor (beta chain) was sequenced within a study of blood T cell repertoires in COVID-19 (dated by TCRdb to the early 2020s). At the level of the whole study: Samples from collaborators originated in the United States, Italy and Spain and spanned both the acute and convalescent phases of COVID-19. The material from the prospective study consisted of cDNA or gDNA derived from T cells, B-cell-depleted T cells, or PBMCs. The repertoires were released in a freely available public database meant as a resource for research on the immune response to SARS-CoV-2. Samples were obtained from the ongoing ImmuneRACE study (first 160 participants) and from 1,000 to 1,500 subjects provided by 6 global collaborators. Nearly every sample came with metadata listing a de-identified subject ID, COVID-19 status, age in years and sex. HLA class I and class II types, where available, came from metadata supplied by the sample provider rather than from assay-based typing. Subjects who had been exposed to COVID-19, were actively infected with it, or had recovered from it provided the deeply sampled blood TCRbeta repertoires that made up the dataset. Results and caveats for the whole study, not just this receptor: The amount of clinical and demographic metadata varied by source and participant and was provided uncurated.

As for this clone: Its antigen remains undetermined. No much larger clone is present one base from it, and per-base qualities are unavailable.

V sheds 5 bases and J sheds 5 bases, leaving 12 bases between their ends. The CDR3 has 13 amino acids, counting the end cysteine and phenylalanine. Kept here is only the CDR3 DNA, which spans 39 bases and is read in frame from base 1. CDR1 and CDR2, per the germline V gene (reference sequence), are SEHNR and FQNEAQ. In the prospective study, participants were about 18 to 100 years old, resided in approximately 25 geographic areas of the United States, and were enrolled through a virtual design. To assign participants to cohorts, the prospective study relied on clinical history that participants themselves reported in a screening survey and a study questionnaire. Recovered participants in ImmuneRACE Cohort 3 were defined as having two consecutive negative NP/OP PCR tests, clearance from a healthcare professional, or resolution of symptoms. In the prospective study, mobile phlebotomists collected whole blood, serum and a nasopharyngeal or oropharyngeal swab from each participant. Additional blood draws and questionnaires over an approximately two-month period could optionally be provided by prospective study participants. Before DNA extraction, prospective study blood samples were shipped either frozen or at room temperature.

The immunoSEQ Assay, a bias-controlled multiplex PCR, was used to amplify TCRbeta CDR3 regions from genomic DNA. From the authors' description of their analysis: Within the assay, amplification of reference gene primers was used to estimate how many nucleated cells each sample contained. Sequence reads were collapsed and filtered to measure the absolute abundance of every unique TCRbeta CDR3 rearrangement. For each sample, productive Simpson clonality was calculated as the square root of Simpson's diversity index across productive rearrangements. The table was pulled from immuneACCESS by TCRdb, which kept in-frame rearrangements only. Such tables lose some clones; where checked, under half of the loss comes from unresolved V genes, and the rest has no known cause. V, J and clone size reflect that table, while D and trimming were determined from the DNA. Across this sample there are roughly 330,000 clones, with 65% to 90% seen only once. Clones ranked in the top ten supply about 10% of the sample.

Recombination connected TRBV7-9 to TRBJ2-5; a confident D gene designation cannot be given. The TCR was taken from a young woman who had recovered from COVID-19. The sample consisted of PBMCs or T cells enriched from blood (not recorded which). The CDR3 has the sequence CASSPDGYETQYF. DNA sequence: TGTGCCAGCAGCCCCGACGGGTATGAGACCCAGTACTTC.